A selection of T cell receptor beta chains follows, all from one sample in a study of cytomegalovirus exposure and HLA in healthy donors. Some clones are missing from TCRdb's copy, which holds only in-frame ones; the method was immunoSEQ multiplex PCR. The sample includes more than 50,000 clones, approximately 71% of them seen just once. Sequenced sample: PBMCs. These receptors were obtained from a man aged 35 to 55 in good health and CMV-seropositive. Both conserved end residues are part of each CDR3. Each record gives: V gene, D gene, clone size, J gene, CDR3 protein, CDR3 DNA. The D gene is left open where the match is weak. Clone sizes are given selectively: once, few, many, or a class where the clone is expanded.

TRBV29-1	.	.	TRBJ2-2	CSVSPGTNTGELFF	TGCAGCGTGTCTCCGGGGACGAACACCGGGGAGCTGTTTTTT
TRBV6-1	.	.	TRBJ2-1	CASSERDSNNEQFF	TGTGCCAGCAGTGAGAGGGACTCAAACAATGAGCAGTTCTTC
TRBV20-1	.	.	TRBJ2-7	CSAWDSYQYF	TGCAGCGCCTGGGACTCCTACCAGTACTTC
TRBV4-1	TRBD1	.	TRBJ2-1	CASSQANPAPGQGYNEQFF	TGCGCCAGCAGCCAAGCCAACCCCGCCCCGGGACAGGGATACAATGAGCAGTTCTTC
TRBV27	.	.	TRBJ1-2	CASRPNFPGTRQHPNYGYTF	TGTGCCAGCAGACCAAACTTCCCTGGGACTCGACAGCATCCCAACTATGGCTACACCTTC
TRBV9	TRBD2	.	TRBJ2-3	CASSVLERGADTQYF	TGTGCCAGCAGCGTACTAGAGCGGGGGGCAGATACGCAGTATTTT
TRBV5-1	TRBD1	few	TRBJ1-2	CASSLEGADDGYTF	TGCGCCAGCAGCTTGGAGGGGGCAGACGATGGCTACACCTTC
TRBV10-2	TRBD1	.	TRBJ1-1	CASSEGRDRADEAFF	TGCGCCAGCAGTGAGGGCCGGGACAGGGCAGATGAAGCTTTCTTT
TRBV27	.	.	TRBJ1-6	CASSLNRNSPLHF	TGTGCCAGCAGTTTAAACAGGAATTCACCCCTCCACTTT
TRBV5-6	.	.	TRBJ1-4	CASSGAWGNEKLFF	TGTGCCAGCAGCGGGGCGTGGGGTAATGAAAAACTGTTTTTT
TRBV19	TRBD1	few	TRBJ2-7	CASSIGTGESEQYF	TGTGCCAGTAGTATAGGAACAGGGGAAAGCGAGCAGTACTTC
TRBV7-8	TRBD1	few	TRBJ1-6	CASRTRGQGSSNSPLHF	TGTGCCAGCAGAACCCGGGGACAGGGTAGCTCCAATTCACCCCTCCACTTT
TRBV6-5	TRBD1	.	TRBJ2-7	CASNPGQVSYEQYF	TGTGCCAGCAACCCGGGACAGGTCTCCTACGAGCAGTACTTC
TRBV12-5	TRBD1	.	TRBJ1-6	CASGLGQGDSPLHF	TGTGCTAGTGGTTTGGGACAGGGGGATTCACCCCTCCACTTT
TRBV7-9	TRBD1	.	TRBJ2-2	CASSQGQSTGELFF	TGTGCCAGCAGCCAGGGACAGTCCACCGGGGAGCTGTTTTTT
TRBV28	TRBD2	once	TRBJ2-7	CASSSGGLYEQYF	TGTGCCAGCAGTTCGGGGGGGCTCTACGAGCAGTACTTC
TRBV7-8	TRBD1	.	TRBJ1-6	CASSRYLGTGSYPPLHF	TGTGCCAGCAGCCGTTACCTAGGGACAGGGAGTTATCCACCCCTCCACTTT
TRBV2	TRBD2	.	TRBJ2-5	CASSLGLAEETQYF	TGTGCCAGCAGCCTGGGACTAGCTGAAGAGACCCAGTACTTC
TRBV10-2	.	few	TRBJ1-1	CASSERGRRSRDTEAFF	TGCGCCAGCAGTGAACGTGGGCGGAGGAGTAGGGACACTGAAGCTTTCTTT
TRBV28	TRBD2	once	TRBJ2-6	CASSFPSGDPSSGANVLTF	TGTGCCAGCAGTTTCCCTAGCGGGGACCCCTCCTCTGGGGCCAACGTCCTGACTTTC
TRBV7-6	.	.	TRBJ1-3	CASSKLLPGGNTIYF	TGTGCCAGCAGCAAGCTTCTTCCGGGAGGAAACACCATATATTTT
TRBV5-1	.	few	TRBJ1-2	CASSPFDREYGYTF	TGCGCCAGCAGCCCCTTTGACAGAGAATATGGCTACACCTTC
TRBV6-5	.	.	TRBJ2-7	CASSERALSYEQYF	TGTGCCAGCAGCGAGAGGGCCCTCTCCTACGAGCAGTACTTC
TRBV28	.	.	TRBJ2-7	CASSVSLNEQYF	TGTGCCAGCAGTGTAAGCCTGAACGAGCAGTACTTC
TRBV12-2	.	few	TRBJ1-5	CASRPAVGGSSNQPQHF	TGTGCAAGTCGCCCCGCCGTGGGGGGTAGTAGCAATCAGCCCCAGCATTTT
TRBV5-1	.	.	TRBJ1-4	CASSPGGVNEKLFF	TGCGCCAGCTCTCCCGGGGGAGTTAATGAAAAACTGTTTTTT
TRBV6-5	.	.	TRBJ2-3	CASVAAVPGDTQYF	TGTGCCAGCGTGGCGGCTGTCCCGGGAGATACGCAGTATTTT
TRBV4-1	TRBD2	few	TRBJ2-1	CASRPGMGAGAQGTYNEQFF	TGCGCCAGCAGGCCGGGGATGGGAGCGGGGGCTCAAGGCACCTACAATGAGCAGTTCTTC
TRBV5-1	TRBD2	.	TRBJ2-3	CASSLENSGQTFTDTQYF	TGCGCCAGCAGCTTGGAGAATAGCGGGCAGACTTTCACAGATACGCAGTATTTT
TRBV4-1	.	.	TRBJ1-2	CASSQESGLDSNYGYTF	TGCGCCAGCAGCCAAGAATCTGGACTGGACAGTAACTATGGCTACACCTTC
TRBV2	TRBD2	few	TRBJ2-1	CASSETLPPGGPGNEQFF	TGTGCCAGCAGTGAAACGCTTCCTCCGGGGGGGCCTGGGAATGAGCAGTTCTTC
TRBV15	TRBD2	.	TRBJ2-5	CATSRDRGAGGYQETQYF	TGTGCCACCAGCAGAGATCGAGGCGCGGGGGGCTACCAAGAGACCCAGTACTTC
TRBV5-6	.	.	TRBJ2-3	CASSLNRVRFTQYF	TGTGCCAGCAGTTTAAACAGGGTGAGATTTACGCAGTATTTT
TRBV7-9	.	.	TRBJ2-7	CASSLAGRGGGQYF	TGTGCCAGCAGCTTAGCGGGGCGCGGGGGCGGGCAGTACTTC
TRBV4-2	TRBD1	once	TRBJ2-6	CASSQDFVGQGGLWANVLTF	TGTGCCAGCAGCCAAGATTTTGTAGGACAGGGGGGGCTCTGGGCCAACGTCCTGACTTTC
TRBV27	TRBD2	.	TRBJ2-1	CASSWYLAGEEFF	TGTGCCAGCAGTTGGTACTTAGCGGGGGAGGAGTTCTTC
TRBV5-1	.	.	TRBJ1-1	CASSLGDLRNTEAFF	TGCGCCAGCAGCTTGGGAGACTTAAGGAACACTGAAGCTTTCTTT
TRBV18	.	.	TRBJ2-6	CASSPNRASGANVLTF	TGTGCCAGCTCACCAAACAGAGCCTCTGGGGCCAACGTCCTGACTTTC
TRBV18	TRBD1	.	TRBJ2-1	CASSPRWTGEYNEQFF	TGTGCCAGCTCACCACGGTGGACAGGGGAATACAATGAGCAGTTCTTC
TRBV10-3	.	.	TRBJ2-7	CAINQGTETYEQYF	TGTGCCATCAACCAGGGAACGGAGACCTACGAGCAGTACTTC
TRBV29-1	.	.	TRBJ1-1	CSAWEWGDTEAFF	TGCAGCGCCTGGGAATGGGGGGACACTGAAGCTTTCTTT
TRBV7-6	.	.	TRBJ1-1	CASSSRGYGAEAFF	TGTGCCAGCAGCTCAAGGGGGTACGGCGCTGAAGCTTTCTTT
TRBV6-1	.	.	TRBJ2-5	CASSSPPGTQYF	TGTGCCAGCAGTAGCCCGCCGGGGACCCAGTACTTC